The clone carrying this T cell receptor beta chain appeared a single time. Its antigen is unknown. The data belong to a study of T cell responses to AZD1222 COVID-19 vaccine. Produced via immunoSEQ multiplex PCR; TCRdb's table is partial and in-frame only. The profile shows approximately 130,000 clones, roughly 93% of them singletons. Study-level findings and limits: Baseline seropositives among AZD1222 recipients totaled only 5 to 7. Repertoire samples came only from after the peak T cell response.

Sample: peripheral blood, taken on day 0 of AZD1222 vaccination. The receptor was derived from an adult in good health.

The CDR3, as DNA: TGTGCCAGCAGCCAAGGACTCTTAGCAGGGGAGGGATATGGCTACACCTTC. It translates to CASSQGLLAGEGYGYTF. The chain is built from TRBV3-1 (or the pseudogene TRBV3-2) and TRBJ1-2; D possibly corresponds to TRBD1 (6 bases). Germline CDR1 and CDR2: LGHDT and YNNKEL (reference sequence). The V gene lost 1 base and the J gene lost 5 bases, with 20 bases spanning the gap. This CDR3 has 17 residues.